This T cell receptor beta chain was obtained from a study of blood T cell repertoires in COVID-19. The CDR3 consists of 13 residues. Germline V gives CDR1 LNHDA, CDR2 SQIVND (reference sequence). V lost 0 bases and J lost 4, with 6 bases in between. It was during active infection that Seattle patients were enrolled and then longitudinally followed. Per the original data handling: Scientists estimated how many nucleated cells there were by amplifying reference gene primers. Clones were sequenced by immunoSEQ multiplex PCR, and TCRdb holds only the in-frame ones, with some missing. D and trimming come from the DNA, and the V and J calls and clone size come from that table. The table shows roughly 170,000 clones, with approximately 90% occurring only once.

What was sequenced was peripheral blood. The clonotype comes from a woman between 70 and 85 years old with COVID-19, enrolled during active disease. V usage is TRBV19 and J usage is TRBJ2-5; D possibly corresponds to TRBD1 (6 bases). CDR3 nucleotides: TGTGCCAGTAGTATAGACAGGGGAGAGACCCAGTACTTC. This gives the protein CASSIDRGETQYF.